This T cell receptor (beta chain) originates from a study of T-cell reconstitution after alpha-beta-depleted transplantation in children. This clonotype was observed a handful of times. Its cognate antigen is unknown. Study-level findings and limits: The origin of alpha-beta T cells about two months after transplant was reportedly several hundred expanded graft clones.

CDR3 size: 15 residues. V shed 6 bases and J 4 bases; nucleotides not matched to a gene: 7. For TCRbeta, the library was prepared with unique molecular identifiers. Each CDR3 protein gets one entry after TCRdb re-called the PCR reads with MiXCR. The sample carries about 980,000 distinct CDR3 sequences, under 30% recorded once. The clonotype was recovered from a boy in the first two years of life who had a stem cell transplant for SCID, so the T cells may come from the graft donor. The sample was PBMCs, mostly from graft donor cells, taken 360 days after TCRalphabeta/CD19-depleted stem cell transplant. The V and J genes are TRBV12-3 or TRBV12-4 and TRBJ2-3, with 10 bases matching TRBD2. The CDR3 region is CASSISGGRADTQYF. DNA of the CDR3: TGTGCCAGCAGCATTAGCGGGGGGAGGGCAGATACGCAGTATTTT.